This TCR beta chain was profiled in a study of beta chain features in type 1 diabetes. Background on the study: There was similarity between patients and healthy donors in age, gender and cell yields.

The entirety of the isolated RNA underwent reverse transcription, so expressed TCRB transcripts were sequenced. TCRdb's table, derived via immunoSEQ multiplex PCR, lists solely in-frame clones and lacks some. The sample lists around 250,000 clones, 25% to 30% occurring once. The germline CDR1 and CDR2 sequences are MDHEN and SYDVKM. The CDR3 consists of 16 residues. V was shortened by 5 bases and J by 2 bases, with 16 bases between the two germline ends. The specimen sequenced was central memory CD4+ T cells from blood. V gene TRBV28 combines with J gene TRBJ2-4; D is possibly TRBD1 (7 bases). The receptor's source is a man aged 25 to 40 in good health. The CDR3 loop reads CASSPPGGLSKNIQYF. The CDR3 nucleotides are TGTGCCAGCAGTCCGCCAGGGGGGCTTTCCAAAAACATTCAGTACTTC.